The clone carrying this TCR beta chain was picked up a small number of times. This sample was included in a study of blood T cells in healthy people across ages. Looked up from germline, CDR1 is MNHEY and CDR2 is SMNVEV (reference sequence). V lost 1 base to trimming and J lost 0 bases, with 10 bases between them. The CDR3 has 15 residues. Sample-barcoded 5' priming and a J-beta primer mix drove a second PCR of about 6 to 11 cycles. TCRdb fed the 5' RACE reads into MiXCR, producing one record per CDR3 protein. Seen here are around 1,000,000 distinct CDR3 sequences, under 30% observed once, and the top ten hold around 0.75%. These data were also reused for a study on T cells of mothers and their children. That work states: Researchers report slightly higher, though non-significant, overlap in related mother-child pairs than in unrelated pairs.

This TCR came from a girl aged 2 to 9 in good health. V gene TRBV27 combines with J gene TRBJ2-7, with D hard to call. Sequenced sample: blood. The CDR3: CASSLLTRSSYEQYF. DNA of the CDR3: TGTGCCAGCAGTTTATTGACCCGGAGCTCCTACGAGCAGTACTTC.